This T cell receptor beta chain was sequenced in a study of cytomegalovirus exposure and HLA in healthy donors. The V end was cut by 3 bases, the J end by 8 bases, with 8 bases between. Germline CDR1 reads GTSNPN; CDR2 reads SVGIG (reference sequence). The CDR3 is 12 amino acids. Primers included in the PCR were 60 Vbeta and 13 Jbeta primers. TCRdb keeps only in-frame clones here, not all; method: immunoSEQ multiplex PCR. The profile shows about 120,000 clones, around four fifths of them singletons. The chain has TRBV30 and TRBJ1-6, with D unresolved. Sequencing input: PBMCs. This sequence originates from a man younger than 45 in good health and CMV-seropositive. The CDR3 nucleotides are TGTGCCTGGAGACCCTCGGATTCACCCCTCCACTTT. Its translation is CAWRPSDSPLHF.